This T cell receptor (beta chain) appears in the sequencing data of a study of T-cell memory formation after mild COVID-19. Study-wide background: TCR clusters were mostly donor specific.

Via MiXCR, TCRdb re-called the 5' RACE reads, giving one row per CDR3 protein. The data hold a few hundred thousand distinct CDR3 sequences, with 25% to 30% observed a single time. CDR3 length: 15 residues. Germline values: CDR1 SGHTA, CDR2 FQGNSA. Trimming left V 3 bases short and J 4 bases short, with 14 bases between. Specimen: PBMCs or a T cell subset sorted from them (not recorded which). The clonotype originates from an adult woman who had mild COVID-19 (a few samples of this study predate the infection). Cell type and time point are not known. This rearrangement joins TRBV7-2 to TRBJ2-3; TRBD1 is a possible D gene (6 bases). The CDR3 DNA follows: TGTGCCAGCAGCTTTATGGGGAACAGGGCAGATACGCAGTATTTT. Translation: CASSFMGNRADTQYF.